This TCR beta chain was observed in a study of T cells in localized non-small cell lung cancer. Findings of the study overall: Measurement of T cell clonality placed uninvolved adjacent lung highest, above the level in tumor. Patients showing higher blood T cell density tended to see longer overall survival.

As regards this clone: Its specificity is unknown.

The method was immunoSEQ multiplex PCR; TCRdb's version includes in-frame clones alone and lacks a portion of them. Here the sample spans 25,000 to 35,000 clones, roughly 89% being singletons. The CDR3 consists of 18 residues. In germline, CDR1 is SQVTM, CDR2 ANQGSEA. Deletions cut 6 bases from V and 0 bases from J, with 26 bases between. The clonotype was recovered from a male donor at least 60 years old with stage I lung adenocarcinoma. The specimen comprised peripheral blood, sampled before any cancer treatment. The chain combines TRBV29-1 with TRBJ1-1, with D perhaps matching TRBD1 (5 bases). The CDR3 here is CSVGPISGLWNMNTEAFF. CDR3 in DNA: TGCAGCGTGGGACCAATCTCAGGCTTATGGAACATGAACACTGAAGCTTTCTTT.